The 32 T cell receptor beta chains reported below all come from one sample, sequenced in a study of tumor-infiltrating lymphocytes in primary liver carcinoma. DNA and RNA were both co-extracted from about 20-30 mg of bulk tissue that had not been sorted. TCR beta cDNA was prepared out of about 530 ng total RNA by means of a constant-region primer. Three nested multiplex PCR rounds of slightly modified ARM-PCR generated TCR beta libraries. With TRBV1-TRBV30 forward primers and a C-beta reverse primer, the first two PCR rounds were run for 10 to 11 cycles each. TCRdb itself ran the multiplex PCR reads through MiXCR, one entry per CDR3 protein. The sample consists of roughly 80,000 distinct CDR3 sequences, 72% of them appearing once. Source material: liver tumor tissue from sampling region 1. Documented subset: tumor region T1, superior pole. These receptors were obtained from a man aged 40-55 years with primary liver carcinoma and hepatitis B virus infection.

This chain uses TRBV7-9 with TRBJ2-2, with 7 nucleotides matching TRBD1. The CDR3 loop spans 18 amino acids. Germline V gene sequence: CDR1 SEHNR, CDR2 FQNEAQ (reference sequence). With 1 base clipped from V and 2 bases from J, the junction kept 10 bases outside the gene matches. CDR3 bases: TGTGCCAGCAGCTTAGTAGCCCCAGGGACAGAAAACACCGGGGAGCTGTTTTTT. Protein sequence: CASSLVAPGTENTGELFF.

This chain links TRBV19 with TRBJ1-5; 7 nucleotides line up with TRBD1. The V and J ends lost 3 bases and 6 bases, in that order; junction bases with no gene match: 8. The germline gives CDR1 LNHDA, CDR2 SQIVND (reference sequence). This CDR3 is built from 15 residues. The CDR3 DNA reads as TGTGCCAGTAGTATTCAGGGGGAAGGTGGTCAGCCCCAGCATTTT. This gives the protein CASSIQGEGGQPQHF.

This clonotype was counted a single time. V and J are TRBV29-1 and TRBJ2-7, with D tentatively TRBD1 (6 bases). The CDR3 length is 11 residues. Germline values: CDR1 SQVTM, CDR2 ANQGSEA. Trimming took 4 bases from V and 9 from J, leaving 13 bases between them. CDR3 residues: CSVGTASWQYF. CDR3 nucleotide sequence: TGCAGCGTTGGGACAGCTTCATGGCAGTACTTC.

Note on this clonotype: A junction boundary mismatches the germline segment, possibly from a read error. The chain combines TRBV6-2 or TRBV6-3 with TRBJ2-1, with 13 bases lining up with TRBD2. This CDR3 region has 18 residues. Germline V gives CDR1 MNHEY, CDR2 SVGEGT. The CDR3 DNA sequence: TGTGCCAGCGGTTACACCAGGACTAGCGGGAGAGGATACAATGAGCAGTTCTTC. Protein product: CASGYTRTSGRGYNEQFF.

Sample share makes this clonotype medium-sized. The chain is built from TRBV14 and TRBJ2-1; a possible D gene is TRBD2 (6 bases). Trimming left V 3 bases short and J 7 bases short, with 16 bases between. There are 15 residues in the CDR3. The V gene's germline CDR1 is SGHDN and CDR2 FVKESK. In DNA form, the CDR3 reads TGTGCCAGCAGCCAGCTCGGGAGTAGCGGAAATGAGCAGTTCTTC. This sequence encodes CASSQLGSSGNEQFF.

The V gene is TRBV12-3 or TRBV12-4, the J gene TRBJ2-1; possibly TRBD1 for D (6 bases). This CDR3 region has 13 residues. CDR3 coding DNA: TGTGTTAGCAGCACGGACAGTGGTAATGAGCAGTTCTTC. This encodes CVSSTDSGNEQFF.

The V call is TRBV29-1, the J call TRBJ2-1; 12 nucleotides agree with TRBD2. The length of the CDR3 is 14 residues. The germline CDR1 and CDR2 sequences are SQVTM and ANQGSEA. The J segment lost 16 bases and the V segment lost 7 bases, leaving 17 bases of the junction unmatched. CDR3: CSGGLAGLSNGHFF. CDR3 bases: TGCAGCGGCGGACTAGCGGGATTGTCAAATGGGCACTTCTTC.

About this clonotype: This could be a read error, since a much larger clone is one nucleotide away. This CDR3 fails to terminate in the conserved phenylalanine or tryptophan, so it likely reflects a read error. The CDR3 loop is CASSPQYGGDEQYI. The CDR3 region has the DNA TGTGCCAGCAGCCCCCAGTACGGGGGCGACGAGCAGTACATC. This sequence joins TRBV28 and TRBJ2-7, with D possibly called TRBD1 or TRBD2 (6 bases each). The germline CDR1 and CDR2 sequences are MDHEN and SYDVKM. The germline V and J ends were trimmed by 6 bases and 5 bases, with 17 bases remaining between them. This CDR3 region has 14 residues.

For this clonotype: Given the absence of the conserved phenylalanine or tryptophan at the CDR3 end, a read error is likely. The chain recombines TRBV29-1 with TRBJ1-5, with unresolved D. This CDR3 comprises 12 residues. Germline CDR1 SQVTM, CDR2 ANQGSEA. Trimming took 3 bases from V and 7 from J, leaving 10 bases between them. CDR3 loop: CSVETVGQPQHL. The CDR3 DNA follows: TGCAGCGTTGAGACGGTTGGCCAGCCCCAGCATTTG.

Points on this clonotype: Given a much more abundant clone one base away, this may be a read error. The chain is built from TRBV6-1 and TRBJ1-5; D gene ambiguous. Trimming shortened V by 5 bases and J by 5 bases, and 16 bases separated the two germline ends. In germline, CDR1 is MNHNS, CDR2 SASEGT. The CDR3 runs 15 residues. CDR3 region: CASSPSPHGDQPQHF. The CDR3 DNA sequence: TGTGCCAGCAGTCCGAGCCCCCACGGGGATCAGCCCCAGCATTTT.

This chain connects TRBV29-1 to TRBJ2-4; 9 bases line up with TRBD2. Trimming removed 4 bases from V and 0 bases from J; junction bases left unmatched: 16. The CDR3 consists of 19 residues. Germline loops: CDR1 SQVTM, CDR2 ANQGSEA. The CDR3 sequence is CSVVVFSGRAGLAKNIQYF. The CDR3 region has the DNA TGCAGCGTTGTGGTGTTTAGCGGGAGAGCGGGCCTAGCCAAAAACATTCAGTACTTC.

This clonotype has ten or more counts. The chain carries TRBV29-1 and TRBJ1-2, with D perhaps matching TRBD1 (5 bases). The V gene's germline CDR1 is SQVTM and CDR2 ANQGSEA. The V and J ends lost 8 bases and 4 bases respectively, with 11 bases between them. The CDR3 runs 11 residues. CDR3 sequence reads: CSFGTIYGYTF. The CDR3 DNA reads as TGCAGCTTTGGGACTATCTATGGCTACACCTTC.

Of note for this clonotype: At one boundary the junction diverges from the germline segment, which might be a read error. CDR3 loop: CAWPRGLNTEAFF. The CDR3 region has the DNA TGTGCCTGGCCCAGGGGGCTGAACACTGAAGCTTTCTTC. The chain has TRBV30 and TRBJ1-1; 8 nucleotides line up with TRBD1. The CDR3 has 13 residues. Germline V gives CDR1 GTSNPN, CDR2 SVGIG (reference sequence).

The genes are TRBV29-1 and TRBJ2-7; the match to TRBD2 covers 16 bases. This CDR3 spans 16 amino acids. With V trimmed by 1 base and J by 13 bases, 13 bases remained unmatched. Germline CDR1 reads SQVTM; CDR2 reads ANQGSEA. CDR3: CSVEALGLAGGVDHYF. CDR3 DNA: TGCAGCGTTGAAGCCCTGGGACTAGCGGGAGGGGTCGACCATTACTTC.

About this clonotype itself: An end of the junction differs from the germline gene, which may be a read error. This chain uses TRBV5-1 with TRBJ2-1; unclear D gene. The length of the CDR3 is 15 residues. Germline V CDR1 and CDR2: SGHRS, YFSETQ. CDR3 sequence: CASSLDIGAYNEQSF. The CDR3 bases are TGCGCCAGCAGCTTGGATATAGGCGCCTACAATGAGCAGTCCTTC. Full variable domain (remainder filled in from reference TRBV5-1 and TRBJ2-1): KAGVTQTPRYLIKTRGQQVTLSCSPISGHRSVSWYQQTPGQGLQFLFEYFSETQRNKGNFPGRFSGRQFSNSRSEMNVSTLELGDSALYLCASSLDIGAYNEQSFGPGTRLTVL.

With respect to this clonotype: An end of the junction differs from the germline gene, which may be a read error. The chain joins TRBV6-1 to TRBJ2-7; perhaps TRBD1 as D (6 bases). Germline assignment: CDR1 MNHNS and CDR2 SASEGT. The length of the CDR3 is 15 residues. Here the CDR3 DNA reads TGTGTCAGCAGTGAACCGGGACACCGGTTCAACGAGCAGTACTTC. This translates into CVSSEPGHRFNEQYF.

This clonotype was seen at least ten times. The CDR3 DNA sequence: TGTGCCAGCAGCACGGACAGGGACACTGAAGCTTTCTTT. Translating gives CASSTDRDTEAFF. The rearrangement joins TRBV12-3 or TRBV12-4 to TRBJ1-1; 8 nucleotides line up with TRBD1. The CDR3 spans 13 residues. V dropped 6 bases and J dropped 3; count of bases not matched to a gene: 3.

In regard to this clonotype: At one end the junction does not follow the germline gene, possibly because of a read error. The chain recombines TRBV4-2 with TRBJ2-1, with D possibly TRBD1 on 5 matching bases. Per the germline V gene, CDR1 is LGHNA and CDR2 is YNFKEQ. The CDR3 has 18 amino acids. In DNA, the CDR3 is TGTGCCGGCAGCCAAGGTCGGAACCCTGGGGCCTTAACGGATGAGCAGTTCTTC. Protein: CAGSQGRNPGALTDEQFF.

The V call is TRBV6-5, the J call TRBJ2-1; 9 nucleotides align to TRBD2. Germline trimming cut 9 bases from V and 6 bases from J; bases unmatched to any gene: 9. In germline, CDR1 is MNHEY, CDR2 SVGAGI. The CDR3 runs to 14 residues. Here the CDR3 DNA reads TGTGCCAGAAGTGTAGCGGGAGCATCCAATGAGCAGTTCTTC. Translating it yields CARSVAGASNEQFF.

A note on this clonotype: It may be a read error: a sequence one base away is much more abundant. This rearrangement joins TRBV30 to TRBJ2-1; TRBD2 agrees at 7 bases. This CDR3 is 15 amino acids long. Germline CDR1 is GTSNPN and CDR2 is SVGIG (reference sequence). The CDR3 here is CVWSVGGSSYNEQFF. The CDR3 DNA sequence: TGTGTCTGGAGTGTCGGCGGGAGTTCCTACAATGAGCAGTTCTTC. The full variable domain, its missing parts supplied by reference TRBV30 and TRBJ2-1, is SQTIHQWPATLVQPVGSPLSLECTVEGTSNPNLYWYRQAAGRGLQLLFYSVGIGQISSEVPQNLSASRPQDRQFILSSKKLLLSDSGFYLCVWSVGGSSYNEQFFGPGTRLTVL.

This clonotype was recorded once. The chain is built from TRBV4-1 and TRBJ2-1, with 8 bases lining up with TRBD2. V lost 2 bases to trimming and J lost 6 bases; unmatched junction nucleotides: 18. Germline CDR1 MGHRA, CDR2 YSYEKL. The CDR3 length is 19 residues. CDR3 in amino acids: CASSQKGQAGARAFNEQFF. The CDR3 DNA reads as TGCGCCAGCAGCCAAAAGGGACAAGCGGGAGCTAGGGCCTTCAATGAGCAGTTCTTC.

A note on this clonotype: This sequence may be a read error, since a much larger clone differs from it by one base. The J gene is TRBJ2-2, the V gene TRBV2; D is unclear. CDR1 is SNHLY and CDR2 is FYNNEI in the germline V gene. The V end lost 3 bases, the J end lost 4 bases, and 6 bases lay between the germline ends. This CDR3 region has 13 residues. The CDR3 DNA is TGTGCCAGCAGTGACCAACCCACCGGGGAGCTGTTTTTT. Translated, it gives CASSDQPTGELFF.

Remarks on this clonotype: The germline gene is not matched at one end of the junction; a read error may be the cause. The V and J genes are TRBV10-2 and TRBJ2-1; D gene unclear. The CDR3 covers 11 residues. CDR1 WSHSY and CDR2 SAAADI come from the germline V gene. The CDR3 spells CASSESPLRFF. The CDR3 coding sequence is TGTGCCAGCAGTGAATCCCCCTTGCGGTTCTTC.

The chain recombines TRBV7-9 with TRBJ2-3; no firm D call. The CDR3 is 15 residues long. CDR1 is SEHNR, CDR2 FQNEAQ, per germline (reference sequence). Trimming shortened V by 5 bases and J by 1 base, and 13 bases separated the two germline ends. The CDR3 DNA is TGTGCCAGCAGCCTCCCACCTGGGGGCACAGATACGCAGTATTTT. This gives the protein CASSLPPGGTDTQYF.

The V call is TRBV10-1, the J call TRBJ2-3, with 9 bases fitting TRBD2. Germline V gives CDR1 WNHNN, CDR2 SYGVQD (reference sequence). Trimming took 10 bases from V and 5 from J; bases not matched to a gene: 10. CDR3 length equals 14 residues. Here the CDR3 DNA reads TGCGCCACCTCTTTAGCGGGAGTAGAAGATACGCAGTATTTT. It encodes CATSLAGVEDTQYF.

In regard to this clonotype: At one end, the junction sequence differs from germline, possibly due to a read error. The chain joins TRBV15 to TRBJ2-5; no clear D. The germline V gene has CDR1 LNHNV and CDR2 YYDKDF (reference sequence). This CDR3 spans 13 amino acids. The CDR3, as DNA: TGTGCCAACAGCAGAGATATGAAAGAGACCCAGTACTTC. Its protein product is CANSRDMKETQYF.

This chain connects TRBV13 to TRBJ2-3; D may be TRBD2 (6 bases). The CDR3 is made up of 17 amino acids. V gave up 5 bases and J gave up 5 bases, with 23 bases separating them. Germline CDR1 reads PRHDT; CDR2 reads FYEKMQ (reference sequence). The CDR3 bases are TGTGCCAGCAGCCCCCCGGACGGACCCCACGGGGGAGATACGCAGTATTTT. Protein product: CASSPPDGPHGGDTQYF.

V is TRBV6-5 and J is TRBJ2-7, with D tentatively TRBD1 (5 bases). Germline loops: CDR1 MNHEY, CDR2 SVGAGI. This CDR3 has 15 amino acids. Trimming pared 0 bases from V and 3 bases from J, leaving 12 bases between. CDR3 in DNA: TGTGCCAGCAGTTACTCAACAGAAAGGGGCTACGAGCAGTACTTC. It translates to CASSYSTERGYEQYF.

Note on this clonotype: One base away lies a much larger clone, so this may be a sequencing read error. This sequence joins TRBV5-1 and TRBJ2-7; D is possibly TRBD2 (5 bases). This CDR3 contains 16 residues. Germline lookup yields CDR1 SGHRS and CDR2 YFSETQ. The V end was cut by 4 bases, the J end by 4 bases, with 21 bases between. CDR3 in amino acids: CASSPRTGGQRYEQYF. Here the CDR3 DNA reads TGCGCCAGCAGCCCTAGGACTGGCGGTCAACGTTACGAGCAGTACTTC.

About this clonotype itself: Given a much more abundant clone one base away, this may be a read error. The V gene is TRBV28, the J gene TRBJ1-4; D is perhaps TRBD1 (6 bases). Germline CDR1 and CDR2: MDHEN and SYDVKM. The CDR3 is 14 amino acids. V lost 4 bases and J lost 8, with 14 bases in between. CDR3 coding DNA: TGTGCCAGCAGTTCGCCAGTAACAGGGGAAAAACTGTTTTTT. This gives the protein CASSSPVTGEKLFF.

The chain joins TRBV11-2 to TRBJ2-2; D is unclear. Trimming stripped 4 bases from V and 0 bases from J, with 12 bases between. The CDR3 sequence is 16 residues long. In germline, CDR1 is SGHAT, CDR2 FQNNGV. This CDR3 reads CASSSRTVTNTGELFF. The CDR3 DNA sequence: TGTGCCAGCAGCTCTAGGACGGTGACGAACACCGGGGAGCTGTTTTTT. The full variable domain, its missing parts supplied by reference TRBV11-2 and TRBJ2-2, is EAGVAQSPRYKIIEKRQSVAFWCNPISGHATLYWYQQILGQGPKLLIQFQNNGVVDDSQLPKDRFSAERLKGVDSTLKIQPAKLEDSAVYLCASSSRTVTNTGELFFGEGSRLTVL.

Turning to this clonotype: Given a much more abundant clone one base away, this may be a read error. The rearrangement joins TRBV28 to TRBJ2-7, with 9 bases matching TRBD2. Germline CDR1 MDHEN, CDR2 SYDVKM. The CDR3 contains 14 residues. The trim removed 8 bases at V and 3 bases at J, leaving 8 bases unmatched. The CDR3 region has the DNA TGTGCCAGCTGGGCCGGGACTAGCTTCTACGAGCAGTACTTC. Protein sequence: CASWAGTSFYEQYF.